Sequencing of this TCR beta chain was carried out in a study of a mutant IDH1 vaccine in newly diagnosed glioma. Trimming removed 6 bases at V and 0 bases at J, with 12 bases between. This CDR3 is 15 amino acids long. Germline CDR1 and CDR2: SNHLY and FYNNEI. Data came from immunoSEQ multiplex PCR; TCRdb stores just in-frame clones and leaves some out. Of 75,000 to 80,000 clones listed, approximately 85% are singletons. Remarks on this clone: The target antigen is unknown.

This sample's time point: week 23, last vaccination. Every vaccination contained 300 ug of the mutant IDH1 20-mer peptide and was paired with topical imiquimod. This clonotype originated in a woman aged 50 to 65 with glioma. Here the sequenced sample was PBMCs, taken from a glioma patient whose treatment included an IDH1 peptide vaccine. The V and J genes are TRBV2 and TRBJ2-1; tentative D call: TRBD2 (5 bases). CDR3 sequence: CASSFTRSSYNEQFF. The CDR3 DNA is TGTGCCAGCAGCTTCACTAGAAGCTCCTACAATGAGCAGTTCTTC.